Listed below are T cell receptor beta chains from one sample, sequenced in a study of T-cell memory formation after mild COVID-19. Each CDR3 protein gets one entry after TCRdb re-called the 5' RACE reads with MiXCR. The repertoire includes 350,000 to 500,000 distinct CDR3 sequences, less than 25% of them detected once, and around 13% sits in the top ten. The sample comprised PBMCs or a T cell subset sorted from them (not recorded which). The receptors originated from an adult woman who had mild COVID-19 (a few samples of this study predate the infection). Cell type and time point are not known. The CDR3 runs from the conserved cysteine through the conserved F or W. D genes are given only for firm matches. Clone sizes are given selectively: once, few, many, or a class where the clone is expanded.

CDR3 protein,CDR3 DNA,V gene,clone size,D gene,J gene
CASSLARGDDEQYF,TGCGCCAGCTCTTTGGCCAGGGGAGATGACGAGCAGTACTTC,TRBV4-1,few,-,TRBJ2-7
CASSFRHAYGYTF,TGTGCCAGCAGTTTTCGGCATGCCTATGGCTACACCTTC,TRBV12-3/TRBV12-4,-,-,TRBJ1-2
CATSRDQGRTDTQYF,TGTGCCACCAGCAGAGATCAGGGGCGCACAGATACGCAGTATTTT,TRBV15,-,-,TRBJ2-3
CASSPTVGTQYF,TGTGCCAGCAGTCCGACCGTTGGTACGCAGTATTTT,TRBV12-3/TRBV12-4,few,-,TRBJ2-3
CASSLRPTDTQYF,TGTGCCAGCAGTTTACGACCGACAGATACGCAGTATTTT,TRBV27,few,-,TRBJ2-3
CASSFDKATNEKLFF,TGTGCCAGCAGTTTCGACAAGGCAACTAATGAAAAACTGTTTTTT,TRBV6-5,-,-,TRBJ1-4
CASSLASYQGSYNSPLHF,TGTGCCAGCAGCTTAGCGAGTTACCAGGGCTCCTATAATTCACCCCTCCACTTT,TRBV7-2,few,-,TRBJ1-6
CASSLAGPPETQYF,TGTGCCAGCAGCTTAGCCGGGCCTCCGGAGACCCAGTACTTC,TRBV7-6,-,-,TRBJ2-5
CSARGQTHMGGYTF,TGCAGTGCTAGAGGTCAGACACACATGGGGGGCTACACCTTC,TRBV20-1,-,-,TRBJ1-2
CAISESSLDNEQFF,TGTGCCATCAGTGAGTCTAGCCTTGACAATGAGCAGTTCTTC,TRBV10-3,few,-,TRBJ2-1
CAGEGNTDTQYF,TGTGCCGGCGAGGGGAACACAGATACGCAGTATTTT,TRBV7-9,few,-,TRBJ2-3
CSVGGTGELFF,TGCAGCGTTGGAGGCACCGGGGAGCTGTTTTTT,TRBV29-1,many,-,TRBJ2-2
CASSQRLSGTSYNEQFF,TGCGCCAGCAGCCAACGTCTTAGCGGGACCTCCTACAATGAGCAGTTCTTC,TRBV4-3,-,TRBD2,TRBJ2-1
CASSRGKQYF,TGTGCCAGCAGTCGGGGAAAGCAGTACTTC,TRBV7-3,few,-,TRBJ2-7
CASSPQLAERGEQYF,TGCGCCAGCAGCCCGCAACTAGCGGAGAGGGGCGAGCAGTACTTC,TRBV4-3,-,TRBD2,TRBJ2-7
CASSPGTSTGTIYF,TGTGCCAGCAGCCCCGGGACAAGCACGGGGACCATATATTTT,TRBV3-1,-,-,TRBJ1-3
CASSFTPPYGYTF,TGTGCCAGCAGCTTTACCCCCCCCTATGGCTACACCTTC,TRBV11-2,few,-,TRBJ1-2
CASSFLGDTGELFF,TGTGCCAGCAGTTTCTTGGGGGACACCGGGGAGCTGTTTTTT,TRBV12-3/TRBV12-4,-,-,TRBJ2-2
CASSSQLAANTGELFF,TGTGCCAGCAGCAGCCAACTAGCGGCGAACACCGGGGAGCTGTTTTTT,TRBV27,few,TRBD2,TRBJ2-2
CASNRFGGSEKLFF,TGTGCCAGCAATCGATTCGGAGGAAGTGAAAAACTGTTTTTT,TRBV7-9,-,-,TRBJ1-4
CASSPTSGISYEQYF,TGTGCCAGCAGTCCAACTAGCGGCATCTCCTACGAGCAGTACTTC,TRBV28,-,TRBD2,TRBJ2-7
CASSQQEGGWDYGYTF,TGCGCCAGCAGCCAACAAGAAGGGGGTTGGGACTATGGCTACACCTTC,TRBV4-1,-,-,TRBJ1-2
CASSSTGNPNTGELFF,TGCGCCAGCAGCTCTACAGGGAATCCGAACACCGGGGAGCTGTTTTTT,TRBV5-1,-,-,TRBJ2-2
CSAEVSSYGYTF,TGCAGTGCTGAGGTTTCCAGCTATGGCTACACCTTC,TRBV20-1,-,-,TRBJ1-2
CASSSTGTNLAGELFF,TGTGCCAGCAGCTCAACTGGGACTAATCTAGCGGGGGAGCTGTTTTTT,TRBV7-2,few,TRBD2,TRBJ2-2
CASSLDRALNTEAFF,TGTGCCAGCAGCTTAGACAGGGCTTTAAACACTGAAGCTTTCTTT,TRBV7-8,-,-,TRBJ1-1
CASSLPQSVYNEQFF,TGTGCCAGCAGTTTACCCCAGTCCGTCTACAATGAGCAGTTCTTC,TRBV28,few,-,TRBJ2-1
CASSLGLAPQRDTQYF,TGTGCCAGCAGCTTAGGTTTAGCACCACAGAGGGATACGCAGTATTTT,TRBV11-2,-,-,TRBJ2-3
CATSRGTSGHYNEQFF,TGTGCCACCAGCAGAGGGACTAGCGGGCATTACAATGAGCAGTTCTTC,TRBV15,-,TRBD2,TRBJ2-1
CASSYRGAQYF,TGTGCCAGCAGTTACCGGGGTGCCCAGTACTTC,TRBV11-3,-,-,TRBJ2-5
CASSLAAGINSPLHF,TGTGCTAGCAGCTTAGCCGCCGGGATTAATTCACCCCTCCACTTT,TRBV7-7,-,-,TRBJ1-6
CASSEQSNTEAFF,TGTGCCAGCAGCGAACAGTCGAACACTGAAGCTTTCTTT,TRBV7-9,few,-,TRBJ1-1
CATSDFSNEQFF,TGTGCCACCAGTGATTTCAGCAATGAGCAGTTCTTC,TRBV24-1,few,-,TRBJ2-1
CASSQTTGGETQYF,TGTGCCAGCAGCCAGACAACAGGAGGGGAGACCCAGTACTTC,TRBV12-3/TRBV12-4,-,-,TRBJ2-5
CASSIRASGLKVNTGELFF,TGTGCCAGTAGTATACGGGCCAGCGGGCTGAAGGTGAACACCGGGGAGCTGTTTTTT,TRBV19,-,-,TRBJ2-2
CASSLSKKGNYGYTF,TGTGCCAGCAGCCTAAGTAAGAAGGGGAACTATGGCTACACCTTC,TRBV7-9,-,-,TRBJ1-2
CASSEDSGSSWETQYF,TGTGCCAGCAGTGAAGATAGCGGGAGCTCGTGGGAGACCCAGTACTTC,TRBV2,-,TRBD2,TRBJ2-5
CASSQMTSGSADTQYF,TGTGCCAGCAGCCAAATGACTAGCGGGAGTGCAGATACGCAGTATTTT,TRBV4-2,few,TRBD2,TRBJ2-3
CSARVPGWAGELFF,TGCAGTGCTAGAGTCCCGGGCTGGGCCGGGGAGCTGTTTTTT,TRBV20-1,-,-,TRBJ2-2
CASSSLGGLEYDTQYF,TGTGCCAGCAGCTCTCTAGGGGGCCTGGAGTATGATACGCAGTATTTT,TRBV11-2,few,TRBD1,TRBJ2-3
CSVRGDVSYEQYF,TGCAGCGTTCGGGGGGACGTCTCCTACGAGCAGTACTTC,TRBV29-1,few,TRBD2,TRBJ2-7
CASSVGRAVAKNIQYF,TGTGCCAGCAGCGTAGGTCGGGCGGTAGCCAAAAACATTCAGTACTTC,TRBV9,-,-,TRBJ2-4
CASSPSLGLAGGPAYEQFF,TGTGCCAGCAGCCCCTCACTGGGACTAGCGGGAGGGCCGGCCTATGAGCAGTTCTTC,TRBV7-6,-,TRBD2,TRBJ2-1
CASGRGGETQYF,TGTGCCAGCGGCAGGGGGGGAGAGACCCAGTACTTC,TRBV6-1,few,-,TRBJ2-5
CAISVTYNEQFF,TGTGCCATCAGTGTCACCTACAATGAGCAGTTCTTC,TRBV10-3,-,-,TRBJ2-1
CATSGRTPNTGELFF,TGTGCCACCAGTGGTCGGACACCAAACACCGGGGAGCTGTTTTTT,TRBV24-1,few,-,TRBJ2-2
CATARQGNTEAFF,TGTGCCACAGCAAGACAGGGGAACACTGAAGCTTTCTTT,TRBV24-1,few,TRBD1,TRBJ1-1
CASSPRGIQETQYF,TGTGCCAGCAGCCCCCGAGGGATACAAGAGACCCAGTACTTC,TRBV9,few,-,TRBJ2-5